This is a list of T cell receptor beta chains from one sample in a study of T cell responses to AZD1222 COVID-19 vaccine. Some clones are missing from TCRdb's copy, which holds only in-frame ones; the method was immunoSEQ multiplex PCR. The repertoire holds about 72,000 clones, around nine tenths seen once, with approximately 25% in the top ten. The starting material was peripheral blood, obtained on day 0 of AZD1222 vaccination. The origin of the receptors is an adult in good health. The CDR3 runs from the conserved cysteine through the conserved F or W. Fields, in order: clone size, J gene, D gene, V gene, CDR3 DNA, CDR3 protein. D genes are given only for firm matches. Not every row has a clone size; where given, it reads once, few, many or a size class.

. TRBJ1-5 . TRBV10-3 TGTGCCATCAGGGAGGACCTTGGCAATCAGCCCCAGCATTTT CAIREDLGNQPQHF
. TRBJ2-1 TRBD1 TRBV7-2 TGTGCCAGCAGCTTAGCTGGACAGGGAACCAATGAGCAGTTCTTC CASSLAGQGTNEQFF
. TRBJ1-5 . TRBV25-1 TGTGCCAGCCGGGCGGCGGGCAATCAGCCCCAGCATTTT CASRAAGNQPQHF
. TRBJ2-5 . TRBV5-4 TGTGCCAGCAGCCCCTTTAGGGGGGGCCAAGAGACCCAGTACTTC CASSPFRGGQETQYF
. TRBJ1-6 TRBD1 TRBV6-6 TGTGCCAGCAGTTACTGGACAGGGGGAAATAATTCACCCCTCCACTTT CASSYWTGGNNSPLHF
. TRBJ1-6 . TRBV4-1 TGCGCCAGCAGCCAAGATCCGGGAGAGGATTCACCCCTCCACTTT CASSQDPGEDSPLHF
. TRBJ2-2 . TRBV4-2 TGTGCCAGCAGCCGCACAGGTTTCGGGAATACCGCCAACACCGGGGAGCTGTTTTTT CASSRTGFGNTANTGELFF
. TRBJ2-2 . TRBV29-1 TGCAGCGCCCGTAAGTCAGGTCCCGGGGAGCTGTTTTTT CSARKSGPGELFF
few TRBJ1-4 TRBD1 TRBV4-2 TGTGCCAGCAGCCGGACAACCGGGACAGGGGATGAAAAACTGTTTTTT CASSRTTGTGDEKLFF
. TRBJ1-6 . TRBV4-1 TGCGCCAGCAGCCAACTCAGAGGAGCAGCCAATTCACCCCTCCACTTT CASSQLRGAANSPLHF
. TRBJ1-4 TRBD1 TRBV12-5 TGTGCTAGTGGTTTGCCCCTCTCTTCAGGGGGCTGTAATGAAAAACTGTTTTTT CASGLPLSSGGCNEKLFF
. TRBJ2-1 TRBD2 TRBV6-4 TGTGCCAGCAGTGACTCCGCGGGGGGGTCCAATGAGCAGTTCTTC CASSDSAGGSNEQFF
. TRBJ1-1 . TRBV5-4 TGTGCCAGCAGCAACCTCCGGAGTACGAGGCCTGAAGCTTTCTTT CASSNLRSTRPEAFF
. TRBJ1-1 TRBD1 TRBV5-5 TGTGCCAGCAGCTTTTCGACAGGGGGTCACACTGAAGCTTTCTTT CASSFSTGGHTEAFF
. TRBJ1-2 . TRBV5-4 TGTGCCAGCAGATCTTCGGGAAACTATGGCTACACCTTC CASRSSGNYGYTF
. TRBJ1-1 TRBD1 TRBV7-2 TGTGCCAGCAGCACCCGGACAGGGGATGAAGCTTTCTTT CASSTRTGDEAFF
. TRBJ1-1 . TRBV29-1 TGCAGCGTTGAAAGGGCAGTCATGAACACTGAAGCTTTCTTT CSVERAVMNTEAFF
. TRBJ2-7 . TRBV4-3 TGCGCCAGCAGCCAAGAAAACTCCCCCTCCTACGAGCAGTACTTC CASSQENSPSYEQYF
. TRBJ1-1 TRBD1 TRBV28 TGTGCCAGCAGGGAGACAGGGAATCGAATGAACACTGAAGCTTTCTTT CASRETGNRMNTEAFF
. TRBJ2-1 TRBD2 TRBV3-1/TRBV3-2 TGTGCCAGCAGCCAGACTAGCGGGGGCGAGCAGTTCTTC CASSQTSGGEQFF
. TRBJ1-2 . TRBV4-1 TGCGCCAGCAGCCAAGTTGGGGGACCGCTTGGCTACACCTTC CASSQVGGPLGYTF
. TRBJ1-1 TRBD1 TRBV28 TGTGCCAGCAGTTTAGCTCGACAGGGTACTGAAGCTTTCTTT CASSLARQGTEAFF
. TRBJ1-1 . TRBV6-5 TGTGCCACTGCTCCCCCCGGGGGGACAACTGAAGCTTTCTTT CATAPPGGTTEAFF
. TRBJ2-1 TRBD1 TRBV9 TGTGCCAGCAGAACCGGGACAGGGTATGGTGAGCAGTTCTTC CASRTGTGYGEQFF
. TRBJ2-5 TRBD2 TRBV7-3 TGTGCCAGCAGCCCCCGGGGCCGGACTAGCGGGCGGGAGACCCAGTACTTC CASSPRGRTSGRETQYF
once TRBJ1-4 . TRBV19 TGTGCCAGTAGTATACTCCGGAGTGCAACTAATGAAAAACTGTTTTTT CASSILRSATNEKLFF
once TRBJ1-1 . TRBV6-5 TGTGCCAGCGCCCCTGGACACAGAAACACTGAAGCTTTCTTT CASAPGHRNTEAFF
. TRBJ2-7 . TRBV2 TGTGCCAGCAGTGTCGGGGAGCAGTACTTC CASSVGEQYF
once TRBJ1-4 TRBD1 TRBV5-5 TGTGCCAGCAGCCCACAGGGGCGGGAACTGTTTTTT CASSPQGRELFF
. TRBJ1-2 . TRBV2 TGTGCCAGCAGTGCCGGACAGTTTGATGGCTACACCTTC CASSAGQFDGYTF
. TRBJ2-2 . TRBV7-3 TGTGCCAGCAGCTACGAGGGGCTGAACACCGGGGAGCTGTTTTTT CASSYEGLNTGELFF
once TRBJ1-1 . TRBV2 TGTGCCAGCAGTGTACCCGGCTCGTATGAAGCTTTCTTT CASSVPGSYEAFF
few TRBJ1-1 . TRBV28 TGTGCCAGTAGGGCAGTGGACACTGAAGCTTTCTTT CASRAVDTEAFF
. TRBJ1-1 . TRBV6-5 TGTGCCAGCAGTTATTGGCCGAACACTGAAGCTTTCTTT CASSYWPNTEAFF
. TRBJ1-4 . TRBV18 TGTGCCAGCTCACCGGGACAACTCGCAACTAATGAAAAACTGTTTTTT CASSPGQLATNEKLFF
. TRBJ2-6 TRBD1 TRBV4-1 TGCGCCAGCAGCCAGGCAGGGGGCGTGACTGGGGCCAACGTCCTGACTTTC CASSQAGGVTGANVLTF
. TRBJ1-2 . TRBV28 TGTGCCAGCAGTTCTGCCCTAATCTTCTACACCTTC CASSSALIFYTF
few TRBJ2-1 . TRBV5-6 TGTGCCAGCAGCTTTCGGGCGGGGCGGACCTACAATGAGCAGTTCTTC CASSFRAGRTYNEQFF
once TRBJ1-1 . TRBV4-2 TGTGCCAGCAGCCAAGATGAGAGAGGGAACTCTGAAGCTTTCTTT CASSQDERGNSEAFF